The source of this T cell receptor beta chain is a study of cytomegalovirus exposure and HLA in healthy donors. Study outcomes and limitations: A later analysis reported that several of the most significant clusters appeared to be linked to common viral pathogens, among them Epstein-Barr virus.

At sampling all donors were nominally healthy, likely with unrecorded immune exposures. As for this clone: The antigen is unknown.

With 2 bases clipped from V and 6 bases from J, the junction kept 3 bases outside the gene matches. CDR3 length equals 13 residues. CDR1 and CDR2 from the germline V gene are MRHNA and SNTAGT. A multiplex PCR was run with 60 Vbeta primers and 13 Jbeta primers. Libraries were prepared by immunoSEQ multiplex PCR; TCRdb keeps only in-frame clonotypes and omits some of them. In the table there are approximately 120,000 clones, around four fifths of which are singletons. This TCR derives from a man in his late teens or twenties in good health and CMV-seropositive. Input material: PBMCs. This chain links TRBV6-4 with TRBJ1-1, with 7 positions matching TRBD1. CDR3 bases: TGTGCCAGCAGTGACCTCAGGGGGGCTGAAGCTTTCTTT. As protein: CASSDLRGAEAFF.